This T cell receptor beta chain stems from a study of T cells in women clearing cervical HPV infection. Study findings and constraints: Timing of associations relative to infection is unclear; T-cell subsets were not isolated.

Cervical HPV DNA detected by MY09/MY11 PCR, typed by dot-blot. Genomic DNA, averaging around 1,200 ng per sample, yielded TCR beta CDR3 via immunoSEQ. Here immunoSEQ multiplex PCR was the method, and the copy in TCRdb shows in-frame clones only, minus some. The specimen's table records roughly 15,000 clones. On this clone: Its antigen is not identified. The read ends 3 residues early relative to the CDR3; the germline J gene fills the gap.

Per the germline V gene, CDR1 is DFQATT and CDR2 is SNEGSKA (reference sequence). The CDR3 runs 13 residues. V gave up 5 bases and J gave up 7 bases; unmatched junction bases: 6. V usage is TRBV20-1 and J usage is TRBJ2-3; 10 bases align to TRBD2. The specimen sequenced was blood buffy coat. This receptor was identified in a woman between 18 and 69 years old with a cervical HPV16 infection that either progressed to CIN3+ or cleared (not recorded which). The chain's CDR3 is CSAGERGGHTQYF. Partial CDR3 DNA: TGCAGTGCTGGGGAGCGGGGGGGACATACG.